The clone carrying this T cell receptor beta chain came up many times. In germline, CDR1 is MNHEY, CDR2 SVGAGI. Losses at the gene ends were 5 bases for V and 1 base for J; bases not matched to a gene: 8. The CDR3 has 17 amino acids. Time point denoted: newly diagnosed GD, antithyroid drugs for less than 3 months. After RNA was extracted from PBMCs, the TCR library was made from it. Investigators prepared the TCR beta libraries by applying iRepertoire HTBI primers and Arm-PCR of CDR3 regions. TCRdb recomputed calls from the multiplex PCR reads with MiXCR, one row per CDR3 protein. This table holds roughly 350,000 distinct CDR3 sequences, roughly 15% found once. These data come from a study of regulatory T cells in long-lasting Graves disease. This sample was also put to use in a study of T cells in Graves' hyperthyroidism and ophthalmopathy.

The starting material was peripheral blood mononuclear cells (PBMCs), obtained at new diagnosis, from a patient treated with antithyroid drugs. This TCR was sampled from a young woman with Graves disease. The rearrangement links TRBV6-5 to TRBJ2-2, with TRBD1 matching over 9 bases. CDR3 protein: CASSNWGDRENTGELFF. The CDR3 bases are TGTGCCAGCAGTAACTGGGGGGACAGGGAGAACACCGGGGAGCTGTTTTTT.